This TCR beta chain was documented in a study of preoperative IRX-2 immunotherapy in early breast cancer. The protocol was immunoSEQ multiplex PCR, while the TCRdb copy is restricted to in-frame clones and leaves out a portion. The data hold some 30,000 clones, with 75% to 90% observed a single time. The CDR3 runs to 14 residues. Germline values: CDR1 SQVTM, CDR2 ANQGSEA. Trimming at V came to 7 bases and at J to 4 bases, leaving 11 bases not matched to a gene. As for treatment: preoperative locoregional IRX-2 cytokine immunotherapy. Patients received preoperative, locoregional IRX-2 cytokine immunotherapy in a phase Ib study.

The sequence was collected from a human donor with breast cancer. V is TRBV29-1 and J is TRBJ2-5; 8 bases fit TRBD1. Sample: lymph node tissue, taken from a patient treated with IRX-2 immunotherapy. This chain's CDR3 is CSAETGVGGETQYF. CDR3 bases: TGCAGCGCCGAGACAGGGGTGGGGGGAGAGACCCAGTACTTC.